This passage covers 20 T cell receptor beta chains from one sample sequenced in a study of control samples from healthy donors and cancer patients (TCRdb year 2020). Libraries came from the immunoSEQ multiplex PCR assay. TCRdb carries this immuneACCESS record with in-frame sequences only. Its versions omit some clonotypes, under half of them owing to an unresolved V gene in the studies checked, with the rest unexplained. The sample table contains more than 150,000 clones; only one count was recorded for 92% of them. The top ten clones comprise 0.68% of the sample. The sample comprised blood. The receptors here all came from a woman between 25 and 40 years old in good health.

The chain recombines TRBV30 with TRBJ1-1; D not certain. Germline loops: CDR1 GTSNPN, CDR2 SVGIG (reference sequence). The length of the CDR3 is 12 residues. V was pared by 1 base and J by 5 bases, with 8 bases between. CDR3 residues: CAWSETNTEAFF. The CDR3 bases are TGTGCCTGGAGTGAAACAAATACTGAAGCTTTCTTT.

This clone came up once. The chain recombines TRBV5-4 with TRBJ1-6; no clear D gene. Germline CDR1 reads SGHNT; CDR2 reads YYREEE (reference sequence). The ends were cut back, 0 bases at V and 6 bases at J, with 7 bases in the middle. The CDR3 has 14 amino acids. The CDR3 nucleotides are TGTGCCAGCAGCTTGGAAGGGTCTAATTCACCCCTCCACTTT. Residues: CASSLEGSNSPLHF.

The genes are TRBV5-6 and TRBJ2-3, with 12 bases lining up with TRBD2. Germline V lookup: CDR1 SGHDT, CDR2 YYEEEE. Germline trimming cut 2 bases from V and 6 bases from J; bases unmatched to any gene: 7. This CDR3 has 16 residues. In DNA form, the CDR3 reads TGTGCCAGCAGCTTTTCCCTAGCGGGAGGGTGGGATACGCAGTATTTT. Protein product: CASSFSLAGGWDTQYF.

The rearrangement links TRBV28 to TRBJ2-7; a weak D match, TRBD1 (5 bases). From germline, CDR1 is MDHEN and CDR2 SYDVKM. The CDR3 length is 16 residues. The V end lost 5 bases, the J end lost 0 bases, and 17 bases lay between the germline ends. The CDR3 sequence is CASSHPRQFSSYEQYF. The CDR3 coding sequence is TGTGCCAGCAGTCACCCGCGACAGTTCAGCTCCTACGAGCAGTACTTC.

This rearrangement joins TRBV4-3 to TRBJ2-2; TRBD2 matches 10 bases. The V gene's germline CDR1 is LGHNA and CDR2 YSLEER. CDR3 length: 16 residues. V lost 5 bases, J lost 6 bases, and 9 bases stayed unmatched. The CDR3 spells CASSYGASGSPGELFF. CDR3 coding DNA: TGCGCCAGCAGCTATGGGGCTAGCGGGAGCCCCGGGGAGCTGTTTTTT.

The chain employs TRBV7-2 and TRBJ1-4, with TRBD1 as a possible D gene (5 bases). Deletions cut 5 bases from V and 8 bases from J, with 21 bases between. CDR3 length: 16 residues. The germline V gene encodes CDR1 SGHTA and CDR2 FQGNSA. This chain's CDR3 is CASSLVTGASGEKLFF. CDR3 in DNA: TGTGCCAGCAGCCTAGTTACCGGGGCCTCGGGAGAAAAACTGTTTTTT.

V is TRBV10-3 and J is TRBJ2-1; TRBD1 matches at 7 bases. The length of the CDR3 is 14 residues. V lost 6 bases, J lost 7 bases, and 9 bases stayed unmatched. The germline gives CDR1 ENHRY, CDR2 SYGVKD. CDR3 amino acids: CAISGQEVRNEQFF. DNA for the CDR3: TGTGCCATCAGCGGACAGGAGGTTCGGAATGAGCAGTTCTTC.

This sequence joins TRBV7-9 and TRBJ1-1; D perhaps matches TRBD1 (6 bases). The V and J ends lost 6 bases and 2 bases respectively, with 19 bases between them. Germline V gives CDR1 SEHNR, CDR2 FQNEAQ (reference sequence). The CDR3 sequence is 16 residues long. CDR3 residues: CASRPRDQGPNTEAFF. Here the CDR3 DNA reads TGTGCCAGCAGGCCCCGGGACCAGGGGCCTAACACTGAAGCTTTCTTT.

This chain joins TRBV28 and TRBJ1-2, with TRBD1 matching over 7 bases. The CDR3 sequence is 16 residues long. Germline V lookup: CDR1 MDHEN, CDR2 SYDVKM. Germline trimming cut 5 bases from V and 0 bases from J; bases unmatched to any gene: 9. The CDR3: CASSLPGTEANYGYTF. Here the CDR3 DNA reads TGTGCCAGCAGTCTACCCGGGACAGAAGCTAACTATGGCTACACCTTC.

The CDR3 coding sequence is TGTGCCAGCAGCCCTACACAGGGGCCTAACTATGGCTACACCTTC. Translation: CASSPTQGPNYGYTF. The chain is built from TRBV7-9 and TRBJ1-2, with 7 bases identical to TRBD1. The CDR3 length is 15 residues. Germline V lookup: CDR1 SEHNR, CDR2 FQNEAQ (reference sequence). Germline trimming cut 5 bases from V and 0 bases from J; bases unmatched to any gene: 6.

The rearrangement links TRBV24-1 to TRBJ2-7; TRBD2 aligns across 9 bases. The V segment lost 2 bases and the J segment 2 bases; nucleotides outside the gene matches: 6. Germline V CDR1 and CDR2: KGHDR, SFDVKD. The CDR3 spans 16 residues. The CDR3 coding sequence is TGTGCCACCAGTGATTGGGCTAGCGGGAATCCCTACGAGCAGTACTTC. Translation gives CATSDWASGNPYEQYF.

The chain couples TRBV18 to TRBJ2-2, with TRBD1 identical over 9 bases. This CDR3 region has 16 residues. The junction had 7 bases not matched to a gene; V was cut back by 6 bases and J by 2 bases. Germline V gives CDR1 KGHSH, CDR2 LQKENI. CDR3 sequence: CASSWTGDENTGELFF. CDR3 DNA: TGTGCCAGCTCGTGGACAGGGGACGAAAACACCGGGGAGCTGTTTTTT.

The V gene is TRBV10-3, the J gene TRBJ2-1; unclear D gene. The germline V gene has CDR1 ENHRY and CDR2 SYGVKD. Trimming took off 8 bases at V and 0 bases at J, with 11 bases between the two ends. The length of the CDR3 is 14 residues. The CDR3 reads CAISGGSSYNEQFF. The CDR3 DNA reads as TGTGCCATCTCGGGCGGAAGCTCCTACAATGAGCAGTTCTTC.

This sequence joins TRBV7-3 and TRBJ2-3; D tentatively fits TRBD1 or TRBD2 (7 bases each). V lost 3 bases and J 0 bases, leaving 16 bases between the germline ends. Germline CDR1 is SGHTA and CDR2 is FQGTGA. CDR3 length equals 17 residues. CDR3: CASSLDRRESSTDTQYF. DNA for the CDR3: TGTGCCAGCAGCTTGGACAGGCGGGAGAGTAGCACAGATACGCAGTATTTT. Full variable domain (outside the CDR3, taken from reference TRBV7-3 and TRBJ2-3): GAGVSQTPSNKVTEKGKYVELRCDPISGHTALYWYRQSLGQGPEFLIYFQGTGAADDSGLPNDRFFAVRPEGSVSTLKIQRTERGDSAVYLCASSLDRRESSTDTQYFGPGTRLTVL.

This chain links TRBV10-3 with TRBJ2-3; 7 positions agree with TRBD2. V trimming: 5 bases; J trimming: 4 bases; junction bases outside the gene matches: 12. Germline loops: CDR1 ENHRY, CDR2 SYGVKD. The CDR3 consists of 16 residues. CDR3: CAISNLGLVEADTQYF. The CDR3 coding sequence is TGTGCCATCAGTAATTTAGGACTAGTGGAGGCAGATACGCAGTATTTT.

The CDR3 region has the DNA TGTGCCAGCAGTGATTTAAGTCCCCGGTTTAAAGAAAAACTGTTTTTT. The encoded protein is CASSDLSPRFKEKLFF. The rearrangement links TRBV6-1 to TRBJ1-4; D gene ambiguous. V dropped 3 bases and J dropped 8 bases, with 19 bases sitting between them. Germline CDR1 MNHNS, CDR2 SASEGT. CDR3 length: 16 amino acids.

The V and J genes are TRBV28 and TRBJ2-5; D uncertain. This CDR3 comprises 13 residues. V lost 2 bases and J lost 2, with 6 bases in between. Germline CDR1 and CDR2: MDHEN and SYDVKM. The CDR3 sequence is CASSLGQQETQYF. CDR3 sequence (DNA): TGTGCCAGCAGTTTAGGGCAGCAAGAGACCCAGTACTTC.

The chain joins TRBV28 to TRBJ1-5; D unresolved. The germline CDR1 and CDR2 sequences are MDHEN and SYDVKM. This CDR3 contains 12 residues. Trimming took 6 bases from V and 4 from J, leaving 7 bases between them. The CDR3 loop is CASSLMNQPQHF. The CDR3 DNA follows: TGTGCCAGCAGCCTTATGAATCAGCCCCAGCATTTT.

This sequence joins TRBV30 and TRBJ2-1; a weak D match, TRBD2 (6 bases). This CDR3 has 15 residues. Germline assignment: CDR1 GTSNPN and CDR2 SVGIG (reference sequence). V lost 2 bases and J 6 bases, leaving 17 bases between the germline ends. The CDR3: CAWSLTGSWGNEQFF. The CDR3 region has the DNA TGTGCCTGGAGTTTGACCGGGAGCTGGGGCAATGAGCAGTTCTTC.

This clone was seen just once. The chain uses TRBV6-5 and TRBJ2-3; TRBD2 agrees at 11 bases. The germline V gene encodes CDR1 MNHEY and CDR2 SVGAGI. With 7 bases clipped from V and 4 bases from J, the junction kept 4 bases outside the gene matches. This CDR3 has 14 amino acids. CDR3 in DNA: TGTGCCAGCACGGGACTAGCGGAAGCAGATACGCAGTATTTT. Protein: CASTGLAEADTQYF.